The clone carrying this T cell receptor (beta chain) appeared a few times. The starting material, unfractionated whole blood, was used for total RNA extraction. The CDR3 runs 14 residues. Per the germline V gene, CDR1 is SGHVS and CDR2 is FQNEAQ. Deletions cut 0 bases from V and 4 bases from J, with 9 bases between. This sample was taken from a study of human T cells and chemical hapten exposure. TCRdb itself ran the 5' RACE reads through MiXCR, one entry per CDR3 protein. The table lists some 150,000 distinct CDR3 sequences, 4.1% of them singletons, with over 1.1% in the top ten. The TCR sequence derives from a female donor in good health. This chain connects TRBV7-8 to TRBJ1-2; D unclear. The CDR3 bases are TGTGCCAGCAGCTTAGCCGCCCGGGGCTATGGCTACACCTTC. Amino acid sequence: CASSLAARGYGYTF.